This entry lists 5 T cell receptor beta chains sequenced from one sample in a study of persistence of HIV-infected CD4 T cells. No antigens are known for them. The libraries were made with immunoSEQ version 4 in survey mode. TCRdb keeps only in-frame clones here, not all; method: immunoSEQ multiplex PCR. Of 44,000 or so clones listed, roughly nine tenths are singletons. Cells were stimulated nonspecifically with anti-CD3/anti-CD28 magnetic beads. CD4+ T cells upregulating both CD40 ligand and CD69 were sorted as responding cells. The source material was CD4+ T cells sorted from PBMCs after approximately 19-hour stimulation, sampled from a patient who received antiretroviral therapy. These receptors were taken from an adult man with HIV who was CMV-seropositive.

This sequence joins TRBV6-5 and TRBJ2-1; possibly TRBD2 for D (5 bases). The ends were cut back, 2 bases at V and 7 bases at J, with 6 bases in the middle. The CDR3 is 12 amino acids. From germline, CDR1 is MNHEY and CDR2 SVGAGI. CDR3 region: CASSYRGNEQFF. CDR3 coding DNA: TGTGCCAGCAGTTACCGGGGAAATGAGCAGTTCTTC.

This chain links TRBV10-1 with TRBJ2-1, with 12 bases fitting TRBD1. CDR1 is WNHNN, CDR2 SYGVQD, per germline (reference sequence). V lost 0 bases and J lost 9; bases outside the gene matches: 6. This CDR3 comprises 16 residues. The CDR3 DNA reads as TGCGCCAGCAGTGAGTCGGGGACAGGGGGCAACGCTGAGCAGTTCTTC. This gives the protein CASSESGTGGNAEQFF.

The CDR3 DNA reads TGTGCCAGAACACCCGGGGGGCTCGGGTACGAGCAGTACTTC. Protein: CARTPGGLGYEQYF. The chain carries TRBV18 and TRBJ2-7; D is possibly TRBD2 (7 bases). The germline gives CDR1 KGHSH, CDR2 LQKENI. V lost 9 bases and J lost 4, with 19 bases in between. The CDR3 has 14 amino acids. Full variable domain (remainder filled in from reference TRBV18 and TRBJ2-7): NAGVMQNPRHLVRRRGQEARLRCSPMKGHSHVYWYRQLPEEGLKFMVYLQKENIIDESGMPKERFSAEFPKEGPSILRIQQVVRGDSAAYFCARTPGGLGYEQYFGPGTRLTVT.

The CDR3 region is CASSGQTPFQPQHF. CDR3 nucleotide sequence: TGCGCCAGCAGTGGCCAAACCCCGTTTCAGCCCCAGCATTTT. The V call is TRBV10-2, the J call TRBJ1-5; D not certain. The germline gives CDR1 WSHSY, CDR2 SAAADI. Trimming took off 4 bases at V and 6 bases at J, with 13 bases between the two ends. The CDR3 contains 14 residues.

The chain couples TRBV28 to TRBJ2-1; D possibly corresponds to TRBD2 (5 bases). V lost 7 bases to trimming and J lost 7 bases, with 23 bases between them. In germline, CDR1 is MDHEN, CDR2 SYDVKM. CDR3 length equals 16 residues. Written as DNA, the CDR3 is TGTGCCAGCATCCCACCTAATTCGCGGGTACGAAATGAGCAGTTCTTC. Amino acid sequence: CASIPPNSRVRNEQFF.